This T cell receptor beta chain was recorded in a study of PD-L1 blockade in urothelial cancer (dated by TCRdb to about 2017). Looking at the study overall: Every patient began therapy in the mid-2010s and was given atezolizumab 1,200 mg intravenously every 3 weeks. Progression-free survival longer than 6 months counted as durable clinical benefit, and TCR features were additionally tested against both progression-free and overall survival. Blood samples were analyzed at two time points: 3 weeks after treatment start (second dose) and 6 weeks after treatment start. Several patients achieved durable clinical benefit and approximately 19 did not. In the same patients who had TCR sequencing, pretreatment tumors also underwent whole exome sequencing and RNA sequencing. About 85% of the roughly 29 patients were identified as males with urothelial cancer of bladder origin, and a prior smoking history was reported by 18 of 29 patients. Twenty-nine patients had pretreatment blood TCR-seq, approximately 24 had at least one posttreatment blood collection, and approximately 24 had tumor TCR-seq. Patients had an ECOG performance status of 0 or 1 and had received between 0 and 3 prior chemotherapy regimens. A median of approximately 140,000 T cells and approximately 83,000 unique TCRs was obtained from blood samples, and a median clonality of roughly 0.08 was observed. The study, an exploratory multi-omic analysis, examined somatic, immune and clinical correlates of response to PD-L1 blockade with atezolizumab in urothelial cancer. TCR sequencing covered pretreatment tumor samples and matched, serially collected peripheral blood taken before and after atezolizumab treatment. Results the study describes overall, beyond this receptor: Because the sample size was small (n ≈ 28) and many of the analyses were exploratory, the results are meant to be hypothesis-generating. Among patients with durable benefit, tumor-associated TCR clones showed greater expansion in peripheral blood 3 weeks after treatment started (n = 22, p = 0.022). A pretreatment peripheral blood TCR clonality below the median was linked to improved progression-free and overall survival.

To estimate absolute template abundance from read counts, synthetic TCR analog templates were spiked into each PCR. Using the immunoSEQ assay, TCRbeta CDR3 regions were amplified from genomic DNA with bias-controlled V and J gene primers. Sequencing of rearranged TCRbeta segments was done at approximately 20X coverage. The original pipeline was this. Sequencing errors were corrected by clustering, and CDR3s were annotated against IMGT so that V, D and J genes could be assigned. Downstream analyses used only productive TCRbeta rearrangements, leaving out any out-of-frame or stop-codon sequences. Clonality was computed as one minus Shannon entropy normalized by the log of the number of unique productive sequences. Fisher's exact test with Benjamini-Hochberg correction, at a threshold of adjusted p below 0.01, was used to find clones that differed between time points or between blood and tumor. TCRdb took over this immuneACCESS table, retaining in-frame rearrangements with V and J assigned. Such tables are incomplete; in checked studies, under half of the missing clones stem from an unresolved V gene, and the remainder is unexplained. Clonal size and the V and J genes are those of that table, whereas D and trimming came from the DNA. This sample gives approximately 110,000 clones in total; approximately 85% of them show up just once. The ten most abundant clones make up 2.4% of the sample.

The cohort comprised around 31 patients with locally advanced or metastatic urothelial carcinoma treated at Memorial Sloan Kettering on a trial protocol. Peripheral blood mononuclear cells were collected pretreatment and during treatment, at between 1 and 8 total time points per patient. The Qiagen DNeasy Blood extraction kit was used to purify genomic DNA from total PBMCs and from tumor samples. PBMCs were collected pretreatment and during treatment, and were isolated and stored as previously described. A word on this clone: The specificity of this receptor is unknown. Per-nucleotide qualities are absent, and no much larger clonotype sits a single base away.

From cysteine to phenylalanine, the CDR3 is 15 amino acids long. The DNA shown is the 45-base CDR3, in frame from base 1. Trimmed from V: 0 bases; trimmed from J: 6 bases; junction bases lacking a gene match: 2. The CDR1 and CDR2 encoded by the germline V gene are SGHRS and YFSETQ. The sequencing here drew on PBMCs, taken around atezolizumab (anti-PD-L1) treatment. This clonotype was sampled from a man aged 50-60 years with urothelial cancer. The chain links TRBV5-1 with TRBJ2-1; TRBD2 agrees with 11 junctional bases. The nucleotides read TGCGCCAGCAGCTTGGGACTAGCGGGACCCAATGAGCAGTTCTTC. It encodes CASSLGLAGPNEQFF.